This entry is about one T cell receptor beta chain. The CDR3 loop spans 15 amino acids. Trimming stripped 0 bases from V and 3 bases from J, with 11 bases between. Germline values: CDR1 MNHEY, CDR2 SVGAGI. The data belong to a study of blood T cell repertoires in COVID-19. Study-level information: The cDNA or gDNA used as material had been derived from T cells, B-cell-depleted T cells, or PBMCs.

The data were produced by immunoSEQ multiplex PCR, yet TCRdb's version contains in-frame clones alone and is incomplete. The table includes 40,000 to 50,000 clones, 87% detected once. The sequence was obtained from a man in his 60s with acute or convalescent COVID-19. The chain combines TRBV6-5 with TRBJ1-2, with D maybe TRBD1 (6 bases). Sequencing was carried out using peripheral blood. The CDR3 DNA reads TGTGCCAGCAGTTACTCCAGGGGCGGACACTATGGCTACACCTTC. Its protein is CASSYSRGGHYGYTF.